Listed below are T cell receptor beta chains from one sample, sequenced in a study of CD8 T cells in Susac syndrome. TCRdb re-called the immunoSEQ multiplex PCR reads with MiXCR, one entry per CDR3 protein. The table lists under 200,000 distinct CDR3 sequences, about 95% of them singletons, with around 0.16% in the top ten. What was sequenced was CD8+ T cells from PBMCs. The receptors come from a human donor with Susac syndrome. CDR3s include the opening cysteine and the closing phenylalanine or tryptophan. The order of the fields is J gene, clone size, D gene, V gene, CDR3 protein, CDR3 DNA. A D gene is named only where the DNA matches it firmly. The size of a clone is reported for some rows only, either as once, few or many, or as a class for expanded clones.

TRBJ2-7 | . | TRBD1 | TRBV2 | CASRGQGYYEQYF | TGTGCCAGCAGGGGACAGGGGTATTACGAGCAGTACTTC
TRBJ2-1 | . | TRBD1 | TRBV9 | CASSVAGAGGHEQFF | TGTGCCAGCAGCGTAGCTGGGGCAGGGGGTCATGAGCAGTTCTTC
TRBJ2-5 | . | . | TRBV29-1 | CSVPLGDQETQYF | TGCAGCGTGCCCCTGGGGGATCAAGAGACCCAGTACTTC
TRBJ2-5 | . | . | TRBV7-9 | CASSASILETQYF | TGTGCCAGCAGCGCCTCAATCTTGGAGACCCAGTACTTC
TRBJ2-6 | . | . | TRBV2 | CASSELGSPSGANVLTF | TGTGCCAGCAGTGAACTTGGGTCCCCCTCTGGGGCCAACGTCCTGACTTTC
TRBJ2-3 | . | . | TRBV6-5 | CASSYSSADTQYF | TGTGCCAGCAGTTACTCGAGTGCAGATACGCAGTATTTT
TRBJ2-3 | . | . | TRBV12-5 | CASGLGASSTDTQYF | TGTGCTAGTGGTTTGGGGGCTTCTAGCACAGATACGCAGTATTTT
TRBJ2-7 | . | TRBD2 | TRBV11-2 | CASSSLAGTYEQYF | TGTGCCAGCAGCTCACTAGCGGGGACCTACGAGCAGTACTTC
TRBJ2-1 | . | TRBD1 | TRBV28 | CATARNPGTVVYNEQFF | TGTGCCACCGCCCGAAACCCCGGGACAGTCGTATACAATGAGCAGTTCTTC
TRBJ2-7 | . | . | TRBV27 | CASSLLGTISYEQYF | TGTGCCAGCAGTTTATTGGGGACAATATCCTACGAGCAGTACTTC
TRBJ1-5 | . | . | TRBV7-9 | CASSYRDQPQHF | TGTGCCAGCAGTTACAGGGATCAGCCCCAGCATTTT
TRBJ2-5 | . | . | TRBV5-1 | CASSPRVTGPGETQYF | TGCGCCAGCAGCCCCCGGGTAACAGGTCCGGGAGAGACCCAGTACTTC
TRBJ2-3 | . | . | TRBV21-1 | CASSRDSGTSGERSTDTQYF | TGTGCCAGCAGCAGGGATTCAGGGACTAGCGGGGAGAGGAGCACAGATACGCAGTATTTT
TRBJ1-1 | . | TRBD1 | TRBV29-1 | CSVESGTGVPFF | TGCAGCGTTGAATCGGGGACAGGTGTCCCTTTCTTT
TRBJ1-1 | . | . | TRBV5-6 | CASSPPSIGFGTEAFF | TGTGCCAGCAGCCCCCCTTCTATAGGGTTCGGCACTGAAGCTTTCTTT
TRBJ2-7 | . | . | TRBV25-1 | CASSASLQQYF | TGTGCCAGCAGTGCCAGCCTACAGCAGTACTTC
TRBJ2-7 | once | . | TRBV5-1 | CASSLADRTLSEQYF | TGCGCCAGCAGCCTCGCGGACAGAACTCTCTCCGAGCAGTACTTC
TRBJ2-7 | . | . | TRBV12-3/TRBV12-4 | CASSFEIGVGEQYF | TGTGCCAGCAGTTTCGAAATCGGTGTTGGCGAGCAGTACTTC
TRBJ2-7 | . | . | TRBV6-6 | CASSYSERNEQYF | TGTGCCAGCAGTTACTCCGAGAGGAACGAGCAGTACTTC
TRBJ2-3 | . | . | TRBV20-1 | CSASGSQRTDTQYF | TGCAGTGCTAGCGGGAGTCAGCGCACAGATACGCAGTATTTT
TRBJ1-2 | . | . | TRBV24-1 | CATSDATGYYGYTF | TGTGCCACCAGTGATGCGACAGGATACTATGGCTACACCTTC
TRBJ1-6 | . | . | TRBV9 | CASSQTGLSSYNSPLHF | TGTGCCAGCAGCCAGACGGGACTCAGCTCCTATAATTCACCCCTCCACTTT
TRBJ2-2 | . | TRBD2 | TRBV12-3/TRBV12-4 | CASTSMSGELFF | TGTGCCAGCACCTCCATGAGCGGGGAACTGTTTTTT
TRBJ2-1 | . | TRBD1 | TRBV2 | CASRDRGTNEQFF | TGTGCCAGCAGGGACAGGGGGACGAATGAGCAGTTCTTC
TRBJ1-2 | . | . | TRBV24-1 | CATSDSTGPFYGYTF | TGTGCCACCAGTGACTCGACAGGCCCCTTTTATGGCTACACCTTC
TRBJ1-2 | . | . | TRBV25-1 | CASSEGQRLYGYTF | TGTGCCAGCAGTGAAGGGCAGCGGCTCTATGGCTACACCTTC
TRBJ1-2 | . | TRBD1 | TRBV6-5 | CASKATGAHRGYTF | TGTGCCAGCAAGGCAACAGGGGCCCACAGAGGCTACACCTTC
TRBJ2-7 | . | TRBD2 | TRBV29-1 | CSVGLAGGPYEQYF | TGCAGCGTTGGACTAGCGGGAGGACCCTACGAGCAGTACTTC
TRBJ2-5 | . | TRBD1 | TRBV6-6 | CASSYVTGGGETQYF | TGTGCCAGCAGTTACGTAACAGGGGGAGGCGAGACCCAGTACTTC
TRBJ2-7 | . | TRBD1 | TRBV30 | CAWRQGLSYEQYF | TGTGCCTGGAGACAGGGGCTCTCCTACGAGCAGTACTTC
TRBJ1-4 | . | . | TRBV5-1 | CASSLGNIATNEKLFF | TGCGCCAGCAGCTTGGGTAATATTGCAACTAATGAAAAACTGTTTTTT
TRBJ2-5 | . | . | TRBV7-9 | CASKVSGQQQETQYF | TGTGCCAGCAAGGTATCCGGACAGCAACAAGAGACCCAGTACTTC
TRBJ1-5 | once | . | TRBV20-1 | CSARVDAPNQPQHF | TGCAGTGCTAGAGTGGACGCGCCGAATCAGCCCCAGCATTTT
TRBJ1-2 | . | . | TRBV6-2/TRBV6-3 | CASSYKTVGNYGYTF | TGTGCCAGCAGTTACAAGACGGTCGGAAACTATGGCTACACCTTC
TRBJ2-1 | . | TRBD2 | TRBV7-6 | CASSWTSGRNNEQFF | TGTGCCAGCAGTTGGACTAGCGGGAGAAACAATGAGCAGTTCTTC
TRBJ1-2 | . | TRBD1 | TRBV9 | CASSPRTGEWDNYGYTF | TGTGCCAGCAGCCCCCGGACAGGGGAGTGGGACAACTATGGCTACACCTTC
TRBJ1-1 | . | TRBD1 | TRBV4-1 | CASSLGQGIAEAFF | TGCGCCAGCAGCCTGGGACAGGGGATCGCTGAAGCTTTCTTT
TRBJ2-7 | . | . | TRBV28 | CASRGLNYEQYF | TGTGCCAGCAGAGGTCTTAACTACGAGCAGTACTTC
TRBJ1-2 | . | . | TRBV3-1 | CASSQESRFNYGYTF | TGTGCCAGCAGCCAAGAAAGTCGATTTAACTATGGCTACACCTTC
TRBJ1-1 | . | . | TRBV12-3/TRBV12-4 | CASRLRNTEAFF | TGTGCCAGCAGATTAAGGAACACTGAAGCTTTCTTT
TRBJ2-5 | . | . | TRBV2 | CASSDLLETQYF | TGTGCCAGCAGCGATCTCTTGGAGACCCAGTACTTC
TRBJ2-1 | . | . | TRBV19 | CASSVNRDYNEQFF | TGTGCCAGTAGTGTGAACCGGGACTACAATGAGCAGTTCTTC
TRBJ1-2 | . | TRBD1 | TRBV27 | CASSSFRDSYGYTF | TGTGCCAGCAGTTCATTCCGGGACAGCTATGGCTACACCTTC
TRBJ1-3 | . | . | TRBV12-3/TRBV12-4 | CASSLDSSWSGNTIYF | TGTGCCAGCAGTTTGGACAGTTCATGGTCCGGAAACACCATATATTTT
TRBJ1-6 | . | . | TRBV9 | CASSVASGVVESPLHF | TGTGCCAGCAGCGTAGCGAGCGGGGTGGTAGAATCACCCCTCCACTTT
TRBJ2-3 | . | . | TRBV10-3 | CAISDQGTDTQYF | TGTGCCATCAGTGATCAGGGAACAGATACGCAGTATTTT
TRBJ2-2 | . | TRBD2 | TRBV29-1 | CSVPREDGELFF | TGCAGCGTTCCGCGGGAGGACGGGGAGCTGTTTTTT
TRBJ1-2 | . | . | TRBV12-3/TRBV12-4 | CASTLGRAIYGYTF | TGTGCCAGCACCTTGGGCAGGGCAATCTATGGCTACACCTTC